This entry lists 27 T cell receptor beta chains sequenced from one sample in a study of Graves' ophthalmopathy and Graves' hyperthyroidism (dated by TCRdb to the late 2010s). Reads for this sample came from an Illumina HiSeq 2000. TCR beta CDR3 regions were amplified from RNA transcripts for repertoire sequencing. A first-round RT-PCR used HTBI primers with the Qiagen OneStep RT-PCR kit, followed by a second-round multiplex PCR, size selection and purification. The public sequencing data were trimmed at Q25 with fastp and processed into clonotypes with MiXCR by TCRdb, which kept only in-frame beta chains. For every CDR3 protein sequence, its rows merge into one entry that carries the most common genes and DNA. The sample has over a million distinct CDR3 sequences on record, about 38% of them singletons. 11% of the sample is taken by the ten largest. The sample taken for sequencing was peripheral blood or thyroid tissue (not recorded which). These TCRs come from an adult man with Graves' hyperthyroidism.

As DNA, the CDR3 is TGTGCCAGCAGCTTAGGAGGAATAGCGGGAGGCCTCAAAGAGACCCAGTACTTC. It translates to CASSLGGIAGGLKETQYF. This chain joins TRBV11-1 and TRBJ2-5; 10 nucleotides align to TRBD2. The CDR3 is 18 residues long. Germline V gives CDR1 SGHAT, CDR2 FQDESV (reference sequence). V gave up 1 base and J gave up 3 bases; unmatched junction bases: 11.

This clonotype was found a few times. This chain's CDR3 is CASSFSGNPNQPQHF. CDR3 bases: TGTGCCAGCAGTTTCTCGGGTAACCCCAATCAGCCCCAGCATTTT. The chain is built from TRBV12-3 or TRBV12-4 and TRBJ1-5; no firm D call. The V end was cut by 3 bases, the J end by 3 bases, with 12 bases between. This CDR3 region has 15 residues.

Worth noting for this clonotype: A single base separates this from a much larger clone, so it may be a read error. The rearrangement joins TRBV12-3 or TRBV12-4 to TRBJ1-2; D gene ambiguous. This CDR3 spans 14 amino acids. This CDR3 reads CAISFTMAYYGYTF. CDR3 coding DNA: TGTGCCATCAGTTTTACCATGGCTTACTATGGCTACACCTTC.

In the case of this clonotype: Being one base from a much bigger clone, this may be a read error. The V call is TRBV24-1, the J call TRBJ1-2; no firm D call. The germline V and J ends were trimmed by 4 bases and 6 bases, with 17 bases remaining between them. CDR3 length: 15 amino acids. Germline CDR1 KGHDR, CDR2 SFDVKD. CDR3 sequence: CATSDSRRMNDGYTF. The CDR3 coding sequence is TGTGCCACCAGTGACTCCCGACGGATGAACGATGGCTACACCTTC.

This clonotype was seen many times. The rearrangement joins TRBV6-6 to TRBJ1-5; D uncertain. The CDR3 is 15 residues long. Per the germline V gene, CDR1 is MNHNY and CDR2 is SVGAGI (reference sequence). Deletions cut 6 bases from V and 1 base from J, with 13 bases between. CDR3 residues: CASRQTVGSNQPQHF. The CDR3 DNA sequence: TGTGCCAGCAGGCAAACGGTGGGAAGCAATCAGCCCCAGCATTTT.

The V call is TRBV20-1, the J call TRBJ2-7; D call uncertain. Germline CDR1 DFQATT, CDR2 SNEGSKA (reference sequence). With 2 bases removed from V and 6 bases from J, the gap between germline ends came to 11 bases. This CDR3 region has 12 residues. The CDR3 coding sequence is TGCAGTGCTAGATTCTGGTCAGGCGAGCAGTACTTC. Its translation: CSARFWSGEQYF.

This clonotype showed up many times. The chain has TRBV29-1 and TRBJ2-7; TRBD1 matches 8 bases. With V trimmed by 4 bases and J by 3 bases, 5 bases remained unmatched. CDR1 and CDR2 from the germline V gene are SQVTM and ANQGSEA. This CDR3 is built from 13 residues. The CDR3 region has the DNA TGCAGCGTTGGAACAGGGGGGAACTACGAGCAGTACTTC. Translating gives CSVGTGGNYEQYF.

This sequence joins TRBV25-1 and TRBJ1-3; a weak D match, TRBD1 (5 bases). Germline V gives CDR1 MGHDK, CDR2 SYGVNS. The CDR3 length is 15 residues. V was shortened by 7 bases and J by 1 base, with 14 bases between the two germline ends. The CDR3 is CASTPQGNSGNTIYF. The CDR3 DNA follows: TGTGCCAGCACTCCCCAGGGAAATTCTGGAAACACCATATATTTT.

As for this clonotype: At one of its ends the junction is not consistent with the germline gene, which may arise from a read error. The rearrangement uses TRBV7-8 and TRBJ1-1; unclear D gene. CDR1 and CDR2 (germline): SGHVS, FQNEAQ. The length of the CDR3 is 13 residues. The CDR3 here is CASSSSLNTGAFF. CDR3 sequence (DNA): TGTGCCAGCAGCTCAAGCCTGAACACTGGAGCTTTCTTT.

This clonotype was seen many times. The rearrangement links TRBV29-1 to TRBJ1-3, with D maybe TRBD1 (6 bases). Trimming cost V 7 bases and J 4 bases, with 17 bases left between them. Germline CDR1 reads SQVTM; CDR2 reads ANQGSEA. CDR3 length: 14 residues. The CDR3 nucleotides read TGCAGCGCCCTGGACAGCCCGGTGGGAAACACCATATATTTT. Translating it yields CSALDSPVGNTIYF.

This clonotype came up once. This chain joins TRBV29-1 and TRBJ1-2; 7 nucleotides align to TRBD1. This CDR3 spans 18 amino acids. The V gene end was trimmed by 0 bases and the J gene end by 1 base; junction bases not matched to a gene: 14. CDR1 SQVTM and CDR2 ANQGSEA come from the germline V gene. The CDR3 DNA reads TGCAGCGTTGAAGATAGGTCAGGGGGGACCGTTAATAACTATGGCTACACCTTC. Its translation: CSVEDRSGGTVNNYGYTF.

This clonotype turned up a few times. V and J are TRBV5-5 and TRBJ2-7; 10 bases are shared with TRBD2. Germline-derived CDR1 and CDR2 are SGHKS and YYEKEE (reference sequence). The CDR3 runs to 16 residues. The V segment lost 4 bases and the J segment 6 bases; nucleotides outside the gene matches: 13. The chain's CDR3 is CASSLPELLAGVEQYF. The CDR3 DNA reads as TGTGCCAGCAGCCTACCCGAATTGCTAGCGGGAGTCGAGCAGTACTTC.

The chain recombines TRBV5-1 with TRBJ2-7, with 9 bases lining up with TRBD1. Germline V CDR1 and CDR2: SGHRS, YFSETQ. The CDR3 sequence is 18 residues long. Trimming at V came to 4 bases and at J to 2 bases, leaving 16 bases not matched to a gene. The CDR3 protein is CASSPGLQRQGVTYEQYF. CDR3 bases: TGCGCCAGCAGCCCGGGACTTCAGCGACAGGGGGTAACCTACGAGCAGTACTTC.

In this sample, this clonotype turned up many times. Written as DNA, the CDR3 is TGCGCCAGCAGGAGACCCGGGACAGGGCTGTCTCGGGAGCAGTACTTC. As protein: CASRRPGTGLSREQYF. The rearrangement joins TRBV10-2 to TRBJ2-7; 9 bases are a match to TRBD1. Germline V gene lookup returns CDR1 WSHSY and CDR2 SAAADI. This CDR3 spans 16 amino acids. V shed 6 bases, J shed 7 bases, and the junction held 16 bases outside the gene matches.

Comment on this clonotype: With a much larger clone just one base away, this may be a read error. The CDR3 nucleotides read TGTGCCACCAGTGCACAAGACAGGGGGCGAAGCAATCAGCCCCAGCATTTT. The encoded protein is CATSAQDRGRSNQPQHF. The chain links TRBV24-1 to TRBJ1-5; the match to TRBD1 covers 10 bases. The germline V gene encodes CDR1 KGHDR and CDR2 SFDVKD. Trimming at V came to 5 bases and at J to 1 base, leaving 7 bases not matched to a gene. The CDR3 sequence is 17 residues long.

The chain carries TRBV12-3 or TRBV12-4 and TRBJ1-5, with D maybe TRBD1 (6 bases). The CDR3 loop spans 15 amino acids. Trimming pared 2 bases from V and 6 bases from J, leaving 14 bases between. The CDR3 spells CASSLRSGVGQPQHF. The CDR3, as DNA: TGTGCCAGCAGTTTAAGGTCAGGGGTGGGTCAGCCCCAGCATTTT.

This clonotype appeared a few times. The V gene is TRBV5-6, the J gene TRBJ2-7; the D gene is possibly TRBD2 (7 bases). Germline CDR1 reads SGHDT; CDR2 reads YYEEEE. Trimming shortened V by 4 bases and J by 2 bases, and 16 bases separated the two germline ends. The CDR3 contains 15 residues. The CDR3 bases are TGTGCCAGCAGCAACGGGGGAGGGGGGGCCTACGAGCAGTACTTC. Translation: CASSNGGGGAYEQYF.

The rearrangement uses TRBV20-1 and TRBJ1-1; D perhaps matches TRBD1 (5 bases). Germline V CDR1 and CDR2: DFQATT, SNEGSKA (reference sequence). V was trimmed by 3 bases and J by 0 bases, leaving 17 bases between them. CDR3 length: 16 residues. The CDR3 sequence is CSARDGGGCMNTEAFF. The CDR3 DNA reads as TGCAGTGCTAGGGATGGGGGAGGGTGCATGAACACTGAAGCTTTCTTT.

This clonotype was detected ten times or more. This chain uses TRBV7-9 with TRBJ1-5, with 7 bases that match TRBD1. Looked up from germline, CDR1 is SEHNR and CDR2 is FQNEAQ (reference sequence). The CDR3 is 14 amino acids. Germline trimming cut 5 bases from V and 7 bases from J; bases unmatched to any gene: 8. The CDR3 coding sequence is TGTGCCAGCAGCGGCTTACAGGGGAGACAGCCCCAGCATTTT. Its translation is CASSGLQGRQPQHF.

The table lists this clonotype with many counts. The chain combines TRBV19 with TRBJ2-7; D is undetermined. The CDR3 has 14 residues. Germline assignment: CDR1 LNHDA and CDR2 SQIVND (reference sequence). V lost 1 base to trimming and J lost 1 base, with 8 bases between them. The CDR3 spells CASSIAGISYEQYF. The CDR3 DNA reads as TGTGCCAGTAGTATAGCTGGGATATCCTACGAGCAGTACTTC.

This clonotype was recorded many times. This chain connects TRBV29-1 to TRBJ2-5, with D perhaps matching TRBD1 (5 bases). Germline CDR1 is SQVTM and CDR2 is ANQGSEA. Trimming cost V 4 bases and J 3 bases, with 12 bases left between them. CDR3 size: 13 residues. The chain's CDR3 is CSVVSHRKETQYF. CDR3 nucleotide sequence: TGCAGCGTTGTGTCCCACAGGAAAGAGACCCAGTACTTC.

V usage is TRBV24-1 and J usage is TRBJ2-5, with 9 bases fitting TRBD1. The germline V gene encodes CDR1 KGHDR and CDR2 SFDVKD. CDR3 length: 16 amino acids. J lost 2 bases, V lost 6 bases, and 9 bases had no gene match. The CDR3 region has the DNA TGTGCCACCAGTTCCACCGGGACAGGGCAACAAGAGACCCAGTACTTC. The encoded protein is CATSSTGTGQQETQYF.

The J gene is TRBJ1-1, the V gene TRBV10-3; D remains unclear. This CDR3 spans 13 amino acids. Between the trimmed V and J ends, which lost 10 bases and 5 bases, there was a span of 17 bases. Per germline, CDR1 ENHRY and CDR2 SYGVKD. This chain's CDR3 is CASSLGLQTEAFF. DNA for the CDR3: TGTGCCAGCAGCTTGGGTCTTCAGACTGAAGCTTTCTTT.

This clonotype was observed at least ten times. This chain's CDR3 is CASSYSGSNYGYTF. In DNA, the CDR3 is TGTGCCAGCAGTTACTCAGGGAGTAACTATGGCTACACCTTC. The V and J genes are TRBV6-2 or TRBV6-3 and TRBJ1-2; D remains unclear. The CDR3 has 14 amino acids. Germline CDR1 and CDR2: MNHEY and SVGEGT. The V end lost 0 bases, the J end lost 1 base, and 6 bases lay between the germline ends.

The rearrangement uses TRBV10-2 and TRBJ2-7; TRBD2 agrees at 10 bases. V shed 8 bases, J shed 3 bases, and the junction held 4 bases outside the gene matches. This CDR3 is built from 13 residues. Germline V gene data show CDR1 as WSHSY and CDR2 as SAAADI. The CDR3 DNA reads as TGCGCCAGCGCGGGACTAGCGTTCTACGAGCAGTACTTC. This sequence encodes CASAGLAFYEQYF.

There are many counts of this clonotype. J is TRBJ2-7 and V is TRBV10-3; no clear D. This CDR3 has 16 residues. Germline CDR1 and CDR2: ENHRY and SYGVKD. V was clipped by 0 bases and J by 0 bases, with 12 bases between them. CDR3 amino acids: CAISESKGSYSYEQYF. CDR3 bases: TGTGCCATCAGTGAGTCGAAGGGTAGTTACTCCTACGAGCAGTACTTC.

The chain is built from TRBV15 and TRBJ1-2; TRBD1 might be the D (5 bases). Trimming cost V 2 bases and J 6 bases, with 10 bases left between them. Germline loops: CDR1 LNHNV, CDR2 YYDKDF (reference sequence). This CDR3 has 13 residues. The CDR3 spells CATSRRQGDGYTF. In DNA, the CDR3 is TGTGCCACCAGCAGACGTCAGGGTGATGGCTACACCTTC.